The clone carrying this TCR beta chain was observed a few times. Treatment described: 15 Gy SBRT to primary tumor, nephrectomy 4 weeks later. Produced via immunoSEQ multiplex PCR; TCRdb's table is partial and in-frame only. The sample consists of around 4,800 clones, 55% of them appearing once. The entry originates in a study of radiation and T cells in renal cell carcinoma. The V gene lost 5 bases and the J gene lost 8 bases, with 15 bases spanning the gap. Germline-derived CDR1 and CDR2 are MNHEY and SVGAGI. This CDR3 has 13 residues. Sample: tumor tissue, taken from a patient whose treatment included radiotherapy and nephrectomy. This clonotype was sampled from a man between 60 and 75 years old with renal cell carcinoma. V and J are TRBV6-5 and TRBJ1-1, with D possibly TRBD1 on 5 matching bases. CDR3 nucleotide sequence: TGTGCCAGCAGTACCGGGACCGCTCTGGAAGCTTTCTTT. Its protein is CASSTGTALEAFF.